The 27 T cell receptor beta chains below come from one sample, sequenced in a study of cytomegalovirus exposure and HLA in healthy donors. Assay used: immunoSEQ multiplex PCR; TCRdb lists only in-frame clones, some missing. The sample lists about 350,000 clones, roughly nine tenths occurring once. The source material was PBMCs. The receptors here all came from a woman in her 30s in good health and CMV-seropositive.

This chain links TRBV6-5 with TRBJ2-2; unclear D gene. Trimming removed 7 bases at V and 7 bases at J, with 13 bases between. The CDR3 is 13 amino acids. CDR1 and CDR2 from the germline V gene are MNHEY and SVGAGI. The CDR3 nucleotides read TGTGCCAGCAACAAATACCCGGGCGGGGAGCTGTTTTTT. The encoded protein is CASNKYPGGELFF.

The chain combines TRBV6-1 with TRBJ2-2; 11 nucleotides match TRBD2. With V trimmed by 7 bases and J by 4 bases, 2 bases remained unmatched. This CDR3 region has 14 residues. Germline lookup yields CDR1 MNHNS and CDR2 SASEGT. CDR3 protein: CASNGLAGTGELFF. CDR3 DNA: TGTGCCAGCAATGGACTAGCGGGCACCGGGGAGCTGTTTTTT.

The chain recombines TRBV5-1 with TRBJ1-5; perhaps TRBD1 as D (5 bases). The V end lost 1 base, the J end lost 2 bases, and 10 bases lay between the germline ends. The CDR3 extends over 15 amino acids. CDR1 is SGHRS and CDR2 is YFSETQ in the germline V gene. CDR3 protein: CASSLSLGGNQPQHF. CDR3 nucleotide sequence: TGCGCCAGCAGCTTGTCATTGGGGGGCAATCAGCCCCAGCATTTT.

The chain joins TRBV27 to TRBJ2-1, with D perhaps matching TRBD1 or TRBD2 (5 bases each). Trimming shortened V by 4 bases and J by 2 bases, and 12 bases separated the two germline ends. Germline V gene sequence: CDR1 MNHEY, CDR2 SMNVEV (reference sequence). The CDR3 loop spans 15 amino acids. CDR3: CASSSDRGAYNEQFF. In nucleotides, the CDR3 is TGTGCCAGCAGTTCAGACCGAGGGGCCTACAATGAGCAGTTCTTC.

The V and J genes are TRBV11-2 and TRBJ1-5, with a weak D call TRBD1 (6 bases). The CDR3 totals 15 residues. V was clipped by 0 bases and J by 2 bases, with 8 bases between them. The V gene's germline CDR1 is SGHAT and CDR2 FQNNGV. The CDR3 region is CASSLDRGGNQPQHF. DNA for the CDR3: TGTGCCAGCAGCTTAGACAGGGGTGGCAATCAGCCCCAGCATTTT.

The rearrangement links TRBV27 to TRBJ1-1; D uncertain. There are 16 residues in the CDR3. The V and J ends lost 0 bases and 5 bases respectively, with 16 bases between them. Germline V gene sequence: CDR1 MNHEY, CDR2 SMNVEV (reference sequence). The CDR3 nucleotides are TGTGCCAGCAGTTTATCGTACCAGAGAACGGGGACTGAAGCTTTCTTT. Translating gives CASSLSYQRTGTEAFF.

The table lists this clone with a count of one. This chain uses TRBV19 with TRBJ1-1; D remains ambiguous. V dropped 3 bases and J dropped 2 bases, with 19 bases sitting between them. This CDR3 has 17 residues. CDR1 LNHDA and CDR2 SQIVND come from the germline V gene (reference sequence). CDR3 region: CASSMVGRVMGNTEAFF. The DNA for the CDR3 is TGTGCCAGTAGTATGGTTGGGAGGGTAATGGGCAACACTGAAGCTTTCTTT.

The chain couples TRBV30 to TRBJ2-3; TRBD2 agrees at 9 bases. Germline-derived CDR1 and CDR2 are GTSNPN and SVGIG (reference sequence). J lost 3 bases, V lost 3 bases, and 10 bases had no gene match. The CDR3 is 16 amino acids. The CDR3 region is CAWRVRGRASTDTQYF. DNA for the CDR3: TGTGCCTGGAGAGTGCGCGGGAGGGCGTCGACAGATACGCAGTATTTT.

The chain combines TRBV4-1 with TRBJ1-4, with D unresolved. V was trimmed by 2 bases and J by 0 bases, leaving 13 bases between them. The CDR3 covers 17 residues. CDR1 is MGHRA and CDR2 is YSYEKL in the germline V gene. The CDR3 DNA reads TGCGCCAGCAGCCAACTTATCCCCAGGACAACTAATGAAAAACTGTTTTTT. This sequence encodes CASSQLIPRTTNEKLFF.

The V gene is TRBV4-3, the J gene TRBJ2-2, with 9 bases fitting TRBD2. With 4 bases clipped from V and 6 bases from J, the junction kept 6 bases outside the gene matches. The CDR3 contains 15 residues. Germline loops: CDR1 LGHNA, CDR2 YSLEER. CDR3 bases: TGCGCCAGCAGCCCCACCGCGGGGGGGGCCGGGGAGCTGTTTTTT. Translated: CASSPTAGGAGELFF.

The chain's CDR3 is CASSFPGVEQYF. In DNA, the CDR3 is TGTGCCAGTAGTTTCCCTGGTGTCGAGCAGTACTTC. V usage is TRBV19 and J usage is TRBJ2-7; the D is unclear. Germline V gene sequence: CDR1 LNHDA, CDR2 SQIVND (reference sequence). This CDR3 is 12 amino acids long. The V and J ends lost 5 bases and 6 bases respectively, with 11 bases between them. Together with reference TRBV19 and TRBJ2-7, the CDR3 gives the full variable domain: DGGITQSPKYLFRKEGQNVTLSCEQNLNHDAMYWYRQDPGQGLRLIYYSQIVNDFQKGDIAEGYSVSREKKESFPLTVTSAQKNPTAFYLCASSFPGVEQYFGPGTRLTVT.

The gene calls are TRBV25-1 and TRBJ1-4, with TRBD1 identical over 8 bases. Germline-derived CDR1 and CDR2 are MGHDK and SYGVNS. With 5 bases clipped from V and 4 bases from J, the junction kept 6 bases outside the gene matches. The CDR3 is 15 residues long. The CDR3 DNA reads as TGTGCCAGCAGTAAAAGACAGGGGTTTAATGAAAAACTGTTTTTT. It is translated as CASSKRQGFNEKLFF.

The chain combines TRBV2 with TRBJ1-2; TRBD1 agrees at 9 bases. The V gene's germline CDR1 is SNHLY and CDR2 FYNNEI. This CDR3 contains 15 residues. Trimming cost V 6 bases and J 5 bases; bases outside gene matches: 10. The CDR3 sequence: CASSGMGQGGYGYTF. CDR3 coding DNA: TGTGCCAGCAGCGGAATGGGACAGGGAGGATATGGCTACACCTTC.

The V gene is TRBV5-1, the J gene TRBJ1-2; D gene unclear. CDR1 and CDR2 (germline): SGHRS, YFSETQ. The CDR3 loop spans 12 amino acids. The germline V and J ends were trimmed by 4 bases and 11 bases, with 15 bases remaining between them. The CDR3 nucleotides read TGCGCCAGCAGCGCAGGAAAGGAAGGGTACACCTTC. This sequence encodes CASSAGKEGYTF.

This rearrangement joins TRBV7-6 to TRBJ1-6; 7 positions agree with TRBD1. The junction had 7 bases not matched to a gene; V was cut back by 5 bases and J by 9 bases. CDR1 and CDR2 from the germline V gene are SGHVS and FNYEAQ. The length of the CDR3 is 14 residues. CDR3 region: CASSTRQGGSPLHF. The CDR3 DNA sequence: TGTGCCAGCAGCACCCGACAGGGTGGTTCACCCCTCCACTTT.

This CDR3 is CASSEALGGTVSYEQYF. The CDR3 region has the DNA TGTGCCAGCAGTGAAGCGCTTGGAGGGACAGTTTCCTACGAGCAGTACTTC. The rearrangement links TRBV6-1 to TRBJ2-7; D may be TRBD1 (7 bases). There are 17 residues in the CDR3. Trimming removed 0 bases from V and 1 base from J, with 16 bases in between. Germline loops: CDR1 MNHNS, CDR2 SASEGT.

The V call is TRBV5-4, the J call TRBJ1-4; D is undetermined. Per the germline V gene, CDR1 is SGHNT and CDR2 is YYREEE (reference sequence). The CDR3 contains 16 residues. Trimming pared 4 bases from V and 0 bases from J, leaving 13 bases between. The CDR3 nucleotides read TGTGCCAGCAGCCAAGGACTCTCTGCAACTAATGAAAAACTGTTTTTT. This translates into CASSQGLSATNEKLFF.

The chain links TRBV28 to TRBJ1-5, with D maybe TRBD1 (5 bases). The CDR3 length is 18 residues. V lost 5 bases and J 0 bases, leaving 20 bases between the germline ends. Germline CDR1 MDHEN, CDR2 SYDVKM. This CDR3 is CASSRPGTEWISNQPQHF. The CDR3 nucleotides are TGTGCCAGCAGTCGCCCCGGGACTGAGTGGATTAGCAATCAGCCCCAGCATTTT.

The chain couples TRBV19 to TRBJ1-2; TRBD1 matches 10 bases. The CDR3 runs 17 residues. CDR1 and CDR2 (germline): LNHDA, SQIVND (reference sequence). With 11 bases clipped from V and 4 bases from J, the junction kept 19 bases outside the gene matches. The CDR3 region is CAVRDRGAGEDGYGYTF. The CDR3, as DNA: TGTGCCGTAAGGGACAGGGGAGCAGGTGAAGATGGCTATGGCTACACCTTC.

The chain recombines TRBV28 with TRBJ2-7; 7 positions agree with TRBD1. The trim removed 6 bases at V and 0 bases at J, leaving 2 bases unmatched. This CDR3 contains 13 residues. Germline CDR1 MDHEN, CDR2 SYDVKM. CDR3 DNA: TGTGCCAGCAGGGGACAGTACTCCTACGAGCAGTACTTC. Translated: CASRGQYSYEQYF.

This clone appeared a single time. This chain uses TRBV20-1 with TRBJ2-7; D ambiguous. The CDR3 sequence is 11 residues long. V was pared by 3 bases and J by 6 bases, with 9 bases between. Germline CDR1 reads DFQATT; CDR2 reads SNEGSKA (reference sequence). The CDR3 coding sequence is TGCAGTGCTAGGAAGCTCGGCGAGCAGTACTTC. Translation gives CSARKLGEQYF.

This chain joins TRBV11-3 and TRBJ1-1, with no clear D. CDR3 length: 15 residues. V was cut by 0 bases and J by 1 base, with 9 bases left in between. Per germline, CDR1 SGHNT and CDR2 YENEEA. CDR3 sequence (DNA): TGTGCCAGCAGCTTAGATATCACCGGGAACACTGAAGCTTTCTTT. Translated, it gives CASSLDITGNTEAFF.

This clone is a singleton in its sample. The chain recombines TRBV5-6 with TRBJ2-7, with D tentatively TRBD1 or TRBD2 (5 bases each). CDR3 length equals 12 residues. Germline V CDR1 and CDR2: SGHDT, YYEEEE. V was clipped by 4 bases and J by 6 bases, with 11 bases between them. The DNA for the CDR3 is TGTGCCAGCAGCCCGGCTGGGGGCGAGCAGTACTTC. Translated, it gives CASSPAGGEQYF.

The CDR3 region is CSVGGATTDTQYF. CDR3 coding DNA: TGCAGCGTTGGTGGGGCAACCACAGATACGCAGTATTTT. V is TRBV29-1 and J is TRBJ2-3, with D tentatively TRBD1 (5 bases). V dropped 4 bases and J dropped 2 bases, with 10 bases sitting between them. CDR3 length equals 13 residues. Germline assignment: CDR1 SQVTM and CDR2 ANQGSEA.

CDR3 DNA: TGTGCCAGCAGTTACTCGATCGGGGAAGCTTTCTTT. Its protein product is CASSYSIGEAFF. The J gene is TRBJ1-1, the V gene TRBV6-5; no clear D. The germline CDR1 and CDR2 sequences are MNHEY and SVGAGI. The CDR3 consists of 12 residues. The V and J ends lost 0 bases and 8 bases respectively, with 7 bases between them.

The table lists this clone with a count of one. The genes are TRBV6-9 and TRBJ2-7, with TRBD2 matching 10 bases. Germline values: CDR1 MNHGY, CDR2 SVAAGI. V lost 9 bases and J lost 5; bases outside the gene matches: 16. CDR3 size: 16 residues. The CDR3 DNA is TGTGCCAGGATCCCTCGCGGGAGCGGGAGGGTCGACGAGCAGTACTTC. It is translated as CARIPRGSGRVDEQYF.

The V gene is TRBV13, the J gene TRBJ2-1; tentatively, D is TRBD2 (6 bases). The V gene lost 5 bases and the J gene lost 4 bases, with 9 bases spanning the gap. CDR1 is PRHDT and CDR2 is FYEKMQ in the germline V gene (reference sequence). This CDR3 has 13 amino acids. Here the CDR3 reads CASSTGLYNEQFF. The CDR3 coding sequence is TGTGCCAGCAGCACGGGACTTTACAATGAGCAGTTCTTC.